This entry lists 14 T cell receptor beta chains sequenced from one sample in a study of blood T cell repertoires in COVID-19. Here immunoSEQ multiplex PCR was the method, and the copy in TCRdb shows in-frame clones only, minus some. The sample holds about 320,000 clones, 85% to 95% seen once. The source material was PBMCs or T cells enriched from blood (not recorded which). The source is a woman aged 30 to 39 who had been exposed to COVID-19.

The gene calls are TRBV7-9 and TRBJ1-2, with 7 nucleotides matching TRBD1. Germline values: CDR1 SEHNR, CDR2 FQNEAQ (reference sequence). The CDR3 runs 14 residues. The V gene end was trimmed by 4 bases and the J gene end by 4 bases; junction bases not matched to a gene: 6. The CDR3 loop reads CASSSGGRGYGYTF. CDR3 coding DNA: TGTGCCAGCAGCTCAGGGGGGCGCGGCTATGGCTACACCTTC.

The V gene is TRBV15, the J gene TRBJ2-7; TRBD1 matches 7 bases. V was clipped by 0 bases and J by 5 bases; unmatched bases: 1. Germline V gene lookup returns CDR1 LNHNV and CDR2 YYDKDF (reference sequence). This CDR3 has 13 residues. CDR3 protein: CATSREGTDEQYF. The CDR3, as DNA: TGTGCCACCAGCAGAGAAGGGACAGACGAGCAGTACTTC.

V is TRBV4-2 and J is TRBJ1-5; D is uncertain. Germline lookup yields CDR1 LGHNA and CDR2 YNFKEQ. CDR3 length equals 12 residues. The ends were cut back, 0 bases at V and 7 bases at J, with 4 bases in the middle. The CDR3 loop is CASSQDKQPQHF. CDR3 DNA sequence: TGTGCCAGCAGCCAAGATAAACAGCCCCAGCATTTT.

The genes are TRBV7-2 and TRBJ2-7; 7 bases line up with TRBD1. Per the germline V gene, CDR1 is SGHTA and CDR2 is FQGNSA. This CDR3 contains 11 residues. CDR3 DNA sequence: TGTTGGGACAGACGAACTTACGAGCAGTACTTC. The encoded protein is CWDRRTYEQYF.

This clone has only one observation. The chain uses TRBV5-8 and TRBJ1-3; a possible D gene is TRBD1 (6 bases). The CDR3 consists of 16 residues. Per the germline V gene, CDR1 is SGHTS and CDR2 is YDEGEE. V lost 2 bases and J 7 bases, leaving 19 bases between the germline ends. Here the CDR3 reads CASSFLTGHIRNTIYF. The CDR3 bases are TGTGCCAGCAGCTTCCTAACAGGGCATATCAGGAACACCATATATTTT. The whole variable domain, filled in from reference TRBV5-8 and TRBJ1-3, reads EAGVTQSPTHLIKTRGQQATLRCSPISGHTSVYWYQQALGLGLQFLLWYDEGEERNRGNFPPRFSGRQFPNYSSELNVNALELEDSALYLCASSFLTGHIRNTIYFGEGSWLTVV.

V and J are TRBV7-9 and TRBJ1-6; the D gene is possibly TRBD1 (5 bases). The CDR3 loop spans 15 amino acids. Germline loops: CDR1 SEHNR, CDR2 FQNEAQ (reference sequence). V was shortened by 8 bases and J by 8 bases, with 19 bases between the two germline ends. The CDR3: CASGPKGWPDSPLHF. CDR3 DNA sequence: TGTGCCAGCGGACCCAAGGGGTGGCCGGATTCACCCCTCCACTTT.

This clone was found a few times. The chain links TRBV10-3 to TRBJ1-2, with TRBD1 matching over 7 bases. In germline, CDR1 is ENHRY, CDR2 SYGVKD. The CDR3 is 14 residues long. The junction had 8 bases not matched to a gene; V was cut back by 6 bases and J by 4 bases. CDR3 region: CAISDRVETYGYTF. CDR3 bases: TGTGCCATCAGCGACAGGGTCGAAACCTATGGCTACACCTTC.

The chain links TRBV18 to TRBJ1-6; weak D call: TRBD1 (5 bases). The CDR3 covers 13 residues. CDR1 is KGHSH and CDR2 is LQKENI in the germline V gene. With 3 bases removed from V and 10 bases from J, the gap between germline ends came to 10 bases. Here the CDR3 DNA reads TGTGCCAGCTCACCCGCCCAGGGATCACCCCTCCACTTT. Protein product: CASSPAQGSPLHF.

In this sample, this clone turned up a few times. The chain links TRBV5-6 to TRBJ2-1; 7 positions agree with TRBD2. The V gene's germline CDR1 is SGHDT and CDR2 YYEEEE. This CDR3 has 15 amino acids. V was clipped by 4 bases and J by 3 bases; unmatched bases: 7. In nucleotides, the CDR3 is TGTGCCAGCAGCAGGCTAGCGGACTACTACAATGAGCAGTTCTTC. Residues: CASSRLADYYNEQFF.

The genes are TRBV2 and TRBJ1-1; weak D call: TRBD1 (6 bases). V was clipped by 6 bases and J by 4 bases, with 12 bases between them. The CDR3 spans 13 residues. Germline CDR1 SNHLY, CDR2 FYNNEI. The chain's CDR3 is CASRNRVPTEAFF. In DNA, the CDR3 is TGTGCCAGCAGGAACAGGGTTCCCACTGAAGCTTTCTTT.

The rearrangement joins TRBV27 to TRBJ2-1, with 7 bases matching TRBD1. Germline V CDR1 and CDR2: MNHEY, SMNVEV (reference sequence). With V trimmed by 6 bases and J by 2 bases, 7 bases remained unmatched. This CDR3 region has 15 residues. The CDR3 loop reads CASRRGQNTYNEQFF. Here the CDR3 DNA reads TGTGCCAGCAGGAGGGGACAGAACACCTACAATGAGCAGTTCTTC.

The rearrangement links TRBV7-6 to TRBJ1-6; TRBD1 aligns across 9 bases. The CDR3 has 17 residues. The trim removed 5 bases at V and 8 bases at J, leaving 13 bases unmatched. In germline, CDR1 is SGHVS, CDR2 FNYEAQ. CDR3 nucleotide sequence: TGTGCCAGCAGCCTGAACCGTTCCGGGACAGGGTATTCACCCCTCCACTTT. It codes for CASSLNRSGTGYSPLHF.

The V gene is TRBV18, the J gene TRBJ1-4; D unclear. Germline V CDR1 and CDR2: KGHSH, LQKENI. V was pared by 7 bases and J by 8 bases, with 8 bases between. CDR3 length equals 11 residues. CDR3 sequence reads: CASFPREKLFF. DNA for the CDR3: TGTGCCAGCTTCCCGAGAGAAAAACTGTTTTTT. Using reference TRBV18 and TRBJ1-4 for the parts outside the CDR3, the full variable domain is NAGVMQNPRHLVRRRGQEARLRCSPMKGHSHVYWYRQLPEEGLKFMVYLQKENIIDESGMPKERFSAEFPKEGPSILRIQQVVRGDSAAYFCASFPREKLFFGSGTQLSVL.

The chain uses TRBV18 and TRBJ1-3; 9 nucleotides match TRBD1. In germline, CDR1 is KGHSH, CDR2 LQKENI. V was clipped by 4 bases and J by 4 bases; unmatched bases: 20. This CDR3 comprises 20 residues. The CDR3 loop reads CASSLLLAGAPGQGGNTIYF. CDR3 DNA sequence: TGTGCCAGCTCACTATTACTCGCGGGAGCACCGGGACAGGGAGGAAACACCATATATTTT.